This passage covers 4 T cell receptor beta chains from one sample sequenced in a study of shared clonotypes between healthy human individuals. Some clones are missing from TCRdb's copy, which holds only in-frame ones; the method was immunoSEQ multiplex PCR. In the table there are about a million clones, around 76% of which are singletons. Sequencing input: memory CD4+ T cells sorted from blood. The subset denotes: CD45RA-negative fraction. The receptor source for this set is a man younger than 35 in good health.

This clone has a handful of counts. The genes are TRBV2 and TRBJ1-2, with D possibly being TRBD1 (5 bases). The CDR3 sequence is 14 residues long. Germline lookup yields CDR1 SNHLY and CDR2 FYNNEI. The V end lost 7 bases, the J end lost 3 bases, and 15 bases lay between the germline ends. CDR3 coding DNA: TGTGCCAGCATGGGAGACGGGGGGGACTATGGCTACACCTTC. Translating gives CASMGDGGDYGYTF.

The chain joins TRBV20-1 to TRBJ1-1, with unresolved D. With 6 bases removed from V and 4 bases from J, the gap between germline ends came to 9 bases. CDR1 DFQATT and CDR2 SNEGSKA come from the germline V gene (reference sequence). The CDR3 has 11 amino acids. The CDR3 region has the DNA TGCAGTGCCGAGGATGTCACTGAAGCTTTCTTT. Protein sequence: CSAEDVTEAFF.

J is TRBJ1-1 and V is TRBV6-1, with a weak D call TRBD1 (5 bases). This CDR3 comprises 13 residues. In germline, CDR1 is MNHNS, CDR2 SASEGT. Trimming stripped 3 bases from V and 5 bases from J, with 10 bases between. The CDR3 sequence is CASSEFRGTEAFF. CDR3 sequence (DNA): TGTGCCAGCAGTGAGTTTCGGGGGACTGAAGCTTTCTTT.

The CDR3 is CASSQGPTRGKLFF. CDR3 nucleotide sequence: TGTGCCAGCAGTCAAGGACCGACACGGGGAAAACTGTTTTTT. The chain joins TRBV28 to TRBJ1-4; D remains ambiguous. Germline loops: CDR1 MDHEN, CDR2 SYDVKM. The CDR3 totals 14 residues. Trimming left V 5 bases short and J 10 bases short, with 17 bases between.